The 10 T cell receptor beta chains listed next were all sequenced from one sample in a study of blood T cell repertoires in COVID-19. Libraries were prepared by immunoSEQ multiplex PCR; TCRdb keeps only in-frame clonotypes and omits some of them. The table includes 380,000 or so clones, around 89% detected once. Sequencing was carried out using peripheral blood. These receptors were collected from a man aged 40-55 years with acute or convalescent COVID-19.

V and J are TRBV6-1 and TRBJ2-2; 10 nucleotides line up with TRBD1. The CDR3 totals 17 residues. The J segment lost 1 base and the V segment lost 4 bases, leaving 6 bases of the junction unmatched. Germline V gene lookup returns CDR1 MNHNS and CDR2 SASEGT. The CDR3: CASSVAGDRGNTGELFF. The DNA for the CDR3 is TGTGCCAGCAGTGTGGCGGGGGACAGGGGGAACACCGGGGAGCTGTTTTTT.

The genes are TRBV10-3 and TRBJ1-2; 7 positions agree with TRBD1. The CDR3 extends over 14 amino acids. V gave up 5 bases and J gave up 3 bases; unmatched junction bases: 6. CDR1 ENHRY and CDR2 SYGVKD come from the germline V gene. CDR3 region: CAISRTGTDYGYTF. CDR3 nucleotide sequence: TGTGCCATCAGTAGGACAGGCACCGACTATGGCTACACCTTC.

The chain joins TRBV4-1 to TRBJ2-3, with D possibly matching TRBD1 (5 bases). Germline V CDR1 and CDR2: MGHRA, YSYEKL. The CDR3 sequence is 16 residues long. V lost 1 base and J 1 base, leaving 12 bases between the germline ends. The CDR3 sequence is CASSQVNRLRTDTQYF. CDR3 in DNA: TGCGCCAGCAGCCAAGTGAACAGGTTACGCACAGATACGCAGTATTTT.

The chain joins TRBV2 to TRBJ1-1; TRBD1 might be the D (5 bases). The V and J ends lost 0 bases and 3 bases respectively, with 14 bases between them. CDR3 length: 16 residues. Per the germline V gene, CDR1 is SNHLY and CDR2 is FYNNEI. The CDR3 spells CASSEALYPRDTEAFF. The CDR3, as DNA: TGTGCCAGCAGTGAAGCGCTCTACCCCAGGGACACTGAAGCTTTCTTT.

The chain joins TRBV4-1 to TRBJ2-2; 16 bases match TRBD2. Germline V gives CDR1 MGHRA, CDR2 YSYEKL. V was pared by 0 bases and J by 13 bases, with 5 bases of the junction left unmatched. The CDR3 contains 16 residues. CDR3: CASSQDSGTSGRGLFF. CDR3 sequence (DNA): TGCGCCAGCAGCCAAGATTCCGGGACTAGCGGGAGGGGGCTGTTTTTT.

V usage is TRBV11-3 and J usage is TRBJ2-5, with 9 positions matching TRBD1. J gave up 8 bases and V 5 bases, and 9 bases lay outside the gene matches. CDR3 length equals 14 residues. Germline CDR1 is SGHNT and CDR2 is YENEEA. The CDR3 loop reads CASSVTGGRETQYF. DNA of the CDR3: TGTGCCAGCAGCGTAACAGGGGGCAGGGAAACCCAGTACTTC.

CDR3 sequence (DNA): TGTGCCAGCAGGCCGACAGTGGAAGAGACCCAGTACTTC. Translation gives CASRPTVEETQYF. The V gene is TRBV28, the J gene TRBJ2-5; TRBD1 is a possible D gene (5 bases). CDR3 length equals 13 residues. CDR1 is MDHEN and CDR2 is SYDVKM in the germline V gene. Trimming left V 6 bases short and J 3 bases short, with 11 bases between.

This chain links TRBV7-9 with TRBJ2-5, with D possibly being TRBD1 (5 bases). Germline CDR1 is SEHNR and CDR2 is FQNEAQ (reference sequence). V was trimmed by 5 bases and J by 0 bases, leaving 10 bases between them. The CDR3 sequence is 14 residues long. The DNA for the CDR3 is TGTGCCAGCAGCCCCAGGGCGAACCAAGAGACCCAGTACTTC. This translates into CASSPRANQETQYF.

The rearrangement uses TRBV5-1 and TRBJ2-7; 11 bases match TRBD1. This CDR3 region has 16 residues. Germline V gene lookup returns CDR1 SGHRS and CDR2 YFSETQ. The trim removed 0 bases at V and 5 bases at J, leaving 7 bases unmatched. CDR3 amino acids: CASSLEYWDRGDEQYF. The CDR3 nucleotides are TGCGCCAGCAGCTTGGAGTATTGGGACAGGGGGGACGAGCAGTACTTC.

The CDR3 region has the DNA TGCGCCAGCAGGACTACGCCTATGAACACTGAAGCTTTCTTT. It codes for CASRTTPMNTEAFF. This chain connects TRBV5-1 to TRBJ1-1; unclear D gene. This CDR3 is built from 14 residues. CDR1 is SGHRS and CDR2 is YFSETQ in the germline V gene. Trimming cost V 5 bases and J 0 bases, with 11 bases left between them.